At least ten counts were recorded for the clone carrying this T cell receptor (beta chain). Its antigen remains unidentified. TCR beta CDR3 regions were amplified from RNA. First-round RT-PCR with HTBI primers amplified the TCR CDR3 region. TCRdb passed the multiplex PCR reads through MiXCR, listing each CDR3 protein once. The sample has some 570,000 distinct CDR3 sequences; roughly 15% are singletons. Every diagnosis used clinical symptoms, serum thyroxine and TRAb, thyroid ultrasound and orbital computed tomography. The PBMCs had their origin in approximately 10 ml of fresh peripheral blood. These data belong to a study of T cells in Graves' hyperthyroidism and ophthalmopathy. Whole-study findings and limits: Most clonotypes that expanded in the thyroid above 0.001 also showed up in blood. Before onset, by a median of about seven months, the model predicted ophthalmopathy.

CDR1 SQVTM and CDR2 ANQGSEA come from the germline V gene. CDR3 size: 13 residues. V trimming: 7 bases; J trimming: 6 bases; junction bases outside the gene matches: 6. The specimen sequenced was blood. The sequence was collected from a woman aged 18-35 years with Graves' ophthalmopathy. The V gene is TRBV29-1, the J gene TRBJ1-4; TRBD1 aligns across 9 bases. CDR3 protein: CSARQGGYEKLFF. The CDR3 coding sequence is TGCAGCGCCCGACAGGGGGGATATGAAAAACTGTTTTTT.